These T cell receptor beta chains were read from a single sample in a study of blood T cells in healthy people across ages. One entry per CDR3 protein, called by TCRdb with MiXCR from the 5' RACE reads. The table has roughly 720,000 distinct CDR3 sequences, about 53% seen once. The sample was blood. These receptors all come from a man older than 75 in good health. The CDR3 runs from the conserved cysteine through the conserved F or W. Each record gives: J gene, V gene, CDR3 protein.

TRBJ1-2,TRBV5-1,CASSLAGDNYGYTF
TRBJ2-5,TRBV12-5,CASGSLMKGTYQETQYF
TRBJ1-4,TRBV7-9,CASSSDRQSKGEKLFF
TRBJ1-6,TRBV7-2,CASSLQEASYSPLHF
TRBJ2-5,TRBV10-3,CATGLAGEVQETQYF
TRBJ1-1,TRBV19,CASSIAGFLNTEAFF
TRBJ2-7,TRBV29-1,CSVEDRSYEQYF
TRBJ2-7,TRBV2,CASSEALRASGEYF
TRBJ1-1,TRBV7-8,CASSLDRATEAFF
TRBJ2-6,TRBV12-5,CASTARHFGGGANVLTF
TRBJ2-7,TRBV2,CASAPLGSGTYEQYF
TRBJ2-4,TRBV6-2/TRBV6-3,CASSYRQGRKYF
TRBJ2-1,TRBV6-2/TRBV6-3,CASSYSQGLAGYNEQFF
TRBJ1-6,TRBV7-2,CASSFDHNSPLHF
TRBJ2-3,TRBV20-1,CSAPAPWSTQYF
TRBJ2-1,TRBV11-2,CASSAGGDEQFF
TRBJ2-5,TRBV12-5,CARLLPGLKGETQYF
TRBJ2-5,TRBV6-1,CASSETLKETQYF
TRBJ2-1,TRBV12-3/TRBV12-4,CASSFGEALGDEQFF
TRBJ2-1,TRBV7-9,CASSPTRDEQFF
TRBJ1-4,TRBV20-1,CSAVAGPDNEKLFF
TRBJ2-7,TRBV20-1,CSARDRRSYEQYF
TRBJ2-5,TRBV7-9,CASRKDRQETQYF
TRBJ1-2,TRBV12-3/TRBV12-4,CASSLGNPGCGYTF
TRBJ2-7,TRBV4-2,CASSQVISFTGGFYEQYF
TRBJ2-3,TRBV9,CASEGAYTDTQYF
TRBJ2-7,TRBV20-1,CSARDPTSGRNGQYF
TRBJ2-3,TRBV28,CASSSPSPQDRYAYF
TRBJ1-1,TRBV7-3,CASSLATGNTEAFF
TRBJ1-2,TRBV9,CASSAGTGGDYGYTF
TRBJ2-5,TRBV27,CASSFLAGGGPVLDEQYF
TRBJ2-3,TRBV24-1,CATSDFKRDTQYF
TRBJ2-1,TRBV5-1,CASSLAPTSGANEQFF
NA,TRBV21-1,CASSSRPDRPHEQYF
TRBJ2-6,TRBV5-1,CASSWQGYSGANVLTF
TRBJ1-1,TRBV28,CASKEGAGMNTEAFF
TRBJ2-1,TRBV20-1,CSATIPSGSLYEQFF
TRBJ1-2,TRBV21-1,CASSKEVYRGQNYGYTF
TRBJ2-1,TRBV7-3,CASSPRGTPSEQFF
TRBJ2-3,TRBV10-3,CAIGLSDSTDTQYF
NA,TRBV20-1,CSAGSGSSGTYEQYF
TRBJ1-1,TRBV27,CASSLGPGGTTEAFF
TRBJ2-7,TRBV7-2,CASSSPFGLDEQYF
TRBJ1-5,TRBV20-1,CSAEDRGGQPQHF
TRBJ2-5,TRBV3-1,CASSRPRASGSRWGQEAQYF
TRBJ2-3,TRBV7-9,CASSGLAGVVLTDTQYF
TRBJ1-1,TRBV29-1,CSGRVGGHRNTEAFF
TRBJ2-3,TRBV7-2,CASSLRASGRSSDTQYF
TRBJ2-7,TRBV6-6,CASNTGTSGSRYEQYF
TRBJ2-1,TRBV7-2,CASSLCNREVGYNEQFF
TRBJ2-1,TRBV6-2/TRBV6-3,CVSSYSTGLGASEQFF
TRBJ2-1,TRBV5-1,CASSSRTINEQFF
TRBJ2-5,TRBV2,CASSEAQETQYF
TRBJ1-2,TRBV20-1,CSALRDSYGYTF
TRBJ2-1,TRBV5-1,CASRPAVSYNEQFF